This TCR beta chain was documented in a study of blood T cell repertoires in COVID-19. Turning to the study itself: Sites across the United States, Italy and Spain contributed samples from acute and convalescent COVID-19. Sample material is recorded as cDNA or gDNA derived from T cells, B-cell-depleted T cells, or PBMCs.

The V gene's germline CDR1 is KGHSH and CDR2 LQKENI. The germline V and J ends were trimmed by 0 bases and 1 base, with 4 bases remaining between them. CDR3 length equals 13 residues. Original processing methods: The authors estimated nucleated cell counts from reference gene primer amplification. The method was immunoSEQ multiplex PCR; TCRdb's version includes in-frame clones alone and lacks a portion of them. V and J calls plus clone size are reproduced from that table; the DNA served to infer D and trimming. The sample contains tens of thousands of clones, about 90% of which appear only once. Sequencing input: peripheral blood. The TCR was taken from a woman of 80 years or more with active COVID-19. The chain employs TRBV18 and TRBJ2-7; D call uncertain. The CDR3 sequence: CASSPPSSYEQYF. CDR3 bases: TGTGCCAGCTCACCACCGTCTTCCTACGAGCAGTACTTC.